Listed below are T cell receptor beta chains from one sample, sequenced in a study of cytomegalovirus exposure and HLA in healthy donors. Sequenced by immunoSEQ multiplex PCR; TCRdb stores in-frame clones only, minus some. This sample's table has around 140,000 clones. The sequenced material came from PBMCs. The receptors stem from a woman between 50 and 59 years old in good health and CMV-seronegative. Each CDR3 is given with its conserved first and last residue. The D gene is left open where the match is weak.

J	D	V	DNA	CDR3
TRBJ1-3	TRBD1	TRBV5-1	TGCGCCAGCAGCCGCGAGGGGGCGCGGGGAAACACCATATATTTT	CASSREGARGNTIYF
TRBJ2-7	-	TRBV10-3	TGTGCCATCAGGGGGGCGGACAGCGCCTACGAGCAGTACTTC	CAIRGADSAYEQYF
TRBJ1-5	-	TRBV4-1	TGCGCCAGCAGCCAAGGGAGGGGAGGAGGTCAGCCCCAGCATTTT	CASSQGRGGGQPQHF
TRBJ1-2	TRBD1	TRBV15	TGTGCCACCAGCAGAGATGGACAGGGGGGCTATGGCTACACCTTC	CATSRDGQGGYGYTF
TRBJ1-1	TRBD1	TRBV5-1	TGCGCCAGCAGCCCAACAGGGGGCGGCACTGAAGCTTTCTTT	CASSPTGGGTEAFF
TRBJ2-7	TRBD1	TRBV5-1	TGCGCCAGCAGCTTAGGACAGGGGGGGACCTACGAGCAGTACTTC	CASSLGQGGTYEQYF
TRBJ2-7	TRBD2	TRBV7-8	TGTGCCAGCAGCTTAAATGGACTAGCGAGGCAGCAGTACTTC	CASSLNGLARQQYF
TRBJ1-5	TRBD1	TRBV11-3	TGTGCCAGCAGTTTCGACAGGGAGGAAAAGCCCCAGCATTTT	CASSFDREEKPQHF
TRBJ2-4	-	TRBV6-1	TGTGCCAGCAGAAACGGGGACATTCAGTACTTC	CASRNGDIQYF
TRBJ2-7	-	TRBV28	TGTGCCAGCAGTTTTTACCGCTGGCACGAGCAGTACTTC	CASSFYRWHEQYF
TRBJ1-6	-	TRBV7-8	TGTGCCAGCAGCATAGGACAGAATCGTTCACCCCTCCACTTT	CASSIGQNRSPLHF
TRBJ1-5	-	TRBV2	TGTGCCAGCAGTGATTGGGGGGGCCAGAGTCAGCCCCAGCATTTT	CASSDWGGQSQPQHF
TRBJ1-2	-	TRBV6-1	TGTGCCAGCAGTCCATTCAGGGTAGGCTATGGCTACACCTTC	CASSPFRVGYGYTF
TRBJ1-1	-	TRBV7-6	TGTGCCAGCAGCTTACAACCAGTCCCGGGGTCGGACACTGAAGCTTTCTTT	CASSLQPVPGSDTEAFF
TRBJ2-5	-	TRBV28	TGTGCCAGCAGTTTCCGCGGGGAAGAGACCCAGTACTTC	CASSFRGEETQYF
TRBJ1-5	-	TRBV19	TGTGCCAGTAGTATAACGAGTGCGGGGTGGCAGCCCCAGCATTTT	CASSITSAGWQPQHF
TRBJ2-2	TRBD2	TRBV5-5	TGTGCCAGCAGCGTTCGCGGGAGTATGGACACCGGGGAGCTGTTTTTT	CASSVRGSMDTGELFF
TRBJ1-5	-	TRBV28	TGTGCCAGCAGTCCAGGGGCAAACAATCAGCCCCAGCATTTT	CASSPGANNQPQHF
TRBJ2-7	-	TRBV18	TGTGCCAGCTCCCCCCAGGGGACCAGCTCCTACGAGCAGTACTTC	CASSPQGTSSYEQYF
TRBJ2-2	-	TRBV30	TGTGCCTGGAGTTCGGACAGAGCCGGGGAGCTGTTTTTT	CAWSSDRAGELFF
TRBJ1-1	-	TRBV5-1	TGCGCCAGCAGCTCCAAAACCCCATCAGGGGCTCATAACACTGAAGCTTTCTTT	CASSSKTPSGAHNTEAFF
TRBJ1-5	TRBD1	TRBV19	TGTGCCAGTAGTATCCCTCGGGACAGTTATAGCAATCAGCCCCAGCATTTT	CASSIPRDSYSNQPQHF
TRBJ2-1	TRBD1	TRBV7-3	TGTGCCAGCAGCATGGGACAGGGATACAATGAGCAGTTCTTC	CASSMGQGYNEQFF
TRBJ2-7	TRBD2	TRBV7-9	TGTGCCAGCAGCTTAGGGGCGGGAGAGTCCTACGAGCAGTACTTC	CASSLGAGESYEQYF
TRBJ2-1	TRBD2	TRBV7-9	TGTGCCACAGAGCGGGGGAGCTCCTACAATGAGCAGTTCTTC	CATERGSSYNEQFF
TRBJ2-2	-	TRBV27	TGTGCCAGCAGGGCCCCTGGGGCTAACACCGGGGAGCTGTTTTTT	CASRAPGANTGELFF
TRBJ2-1	-	TRBV5-1	TGCGCCAGCAGCTTGTCGGCCGAGCGAGTTGCCGAGCAGTTCTTC	CASSLSAERVAEQFF
TRBJ2-5	-	TRBV11-2	TGTGCCAGCAGCTTAGTCGGCAGGCAAGAGACCCAGTACTTC	CASSLVGRQETQYF
TRBJ1-2	-	TRBV6-5	TGTGCCAGCAGCCGGGCGGGTAATGGCTACACCTTC	CASSRAGNGYTF
TRBJ1-5	-	TRBV19	TGTGCCAGTACCCCCGACCCTGGGAGTCAGCCCCAGCATTTT	CASTPDPGSQPQHF
TRBJ1-5	-	TRBV5-4	TGTGCCAGCAGCAATCCGGGTGGGCCCCAGCATTTT	CASSNPGGPQHF
TRBJ2-1	-	TRBV7-9	TGTGCCAGCAGTCCAGGGGCCATCTCCTACAATGAGCAGTTCTTC	CASSPGAISYNEQFF
TRBJ2-3	TRBD2	TRBV19	TGTGCCAGTAAGGGGACTAGCACCCTGAACACAGATACGCAGTATTTT	CASKGTSTLNTDTQYF
TRBJ2-5	-	TRBV5-4	TGTGCCAGCAGCTCTTCCGGAGCGCAAGAGACCCAGTACTTC	CASSSSGAQETQYF
TRBJ1-5	-	TRBV7-6	TGTGCCAGCAGCCGGGGTAGCAATCAGCCCCAGCATTTT	CASSRGSNQPQHF
TRBJ2-5	-	TRBV5-1	TGCGCCAGCAGCTCGGGGCGGGACACCCAGTACTTC	CASSSGRDTQYF
TRBJ1-2	TRBD1	TRBV18	TGTGCCAGCTCACTACAGGGGGCTGAGTTTTCCGGCTACACCTTC	CASSLQGAEFSGYTF
TRBJ2-7	-	TRBV19	TGTGCCAGTAGTATCTGGCAGGGAGGCTACGAGCAGTACTTC	CASSIWQGGYEQYF
TRBJ1-2	TRBD1	TRBV7-2	TGTGCCAGCAGCTTAGCTCGACAGGGGGTTAGTGGCTACACCTTC	CASSLARQGVSGYTF
TRBJ2-7	TRBD2	TRBV30	TGTGCCTGGAGGGCGGGAGAAGGAGGCTACGAGCAGTACTTC	CAWRAGEGGYEQYF